This T cell receptor (beta chain) was identified during a study of glioma-infiltrating T cells after dendritic cell vaccination. Study-wide results and limits: The cohort had few patients with full blood and tumor sets.

No glioblastoma patient carried an isocitrate dehydrogenase mutation. PBMC were collected before vaccination, two weeks after the third vaccination, and at progression. Trimming took 9 bases from V and 4 from J, leaving 15 bases between them. The germline gives CDR1 KGHSH, CDR2 LQKENI. CDR3 length: 13 amino acids. Input was approximately 1.8 ug genomic DNA, or all available if less. Method: immunoSEQ multiplex PCR; TCRdb's copy keeps in-frame clones and lacks some. The table includes tens of thousands of clones, roughly 87% detected once. The count of this clone is one. Its antigen is currently unknown.

Sequenced here: blood, sampled before dendritic cell vaccination. The source of this sequence is a human donor with glioblastoma. V gene TRBV18 combines with J gene TRBJ1-1; D is ambiguous. The CDR3 DNA is TGTGCCAGTCAAGGCGGGCAAGGCACTGAAGCTTTCTTT. As protein: CASQGGQGTEAFF.